The rows below give T cell receptor beta chains drawn from one sample of a study of T cells in tuberculosis. Some clones are missing from TCRdb's copy, which holds only in-frame ones; the method was immunoSEQ multiplex PCR. This table has roughly 35,000 clones, just over 90% appearing once. The sequenced sample was PBMCs, obtained at tuberculosis diagnosis. The receptor set was obtained from an adult with tuberculosis. Some clones in this sample may be carry-over from other donors' samples. Each CDR3 is given with its conserved first and last residue. The D gene is left open where the match is weak. Clone size, where shown, is once, few, many, or a class for clones that have expanded.

J	V	D	size	DNA	CDR3
TRBJ2-3	TRBV27	TRBD2	-	TGTGCCAGCAGTCTAACTAGCGGGGGCACAGATACGCAGTATTTT	CASSLTSGGTDTQYF
TRBJ1-5	TRBV18	TRBD1	-	TGTGCCAGCTCACCAAGGACAGGGGGGTTCAATCAGCCCCAGCATTTT	CASSPRTGGFNQPQHF
TRBJ2-3	TRBV7-6	-	-	TGTGCCAGCAGCTTAGGAGGTGGTCACACAGATACGCAGTATTTT	CASSLGGGHTDTQYF
TRBJ1-1	TRBV2	-	-	TGTGCCAGCTCTACTCGGACCGTCCCGGGGACTGAAGCTTTCTTT	CASSTRTVPGTEAFF
TRBJ1-1	TRBV25-1	-	-	TGTGCCAGCAGTGAATCCACAGGGTTCCAGTCGGCGCCGACTGAAGCTTTCTTT	CASSESTGFQSAPTEAFF
TRBJ1-2	TRBV19	-	-	TGTGCCAGTAGTATAGCAGGGATTGGCTATGGCTACACCTTC	CASSIAGIGYGYTF
TRBJ2-1	TRBV7-7	TRBD2	-	TGTGCCAGCAGCCTATACTACGCTCTAGCGGGGCTTTTCAATGAGCAGTTCTTC	CASSLYYALAGLFNEQFF
TRBJ2-3	TRBV15	TRBD1	once	TGTGCCACCAGTGAACAGGGGGCAACAGATACGCAGTATTTT	CATSEQGATDTQYF
TRBJ2-3	TRBV7-2	-	-	TGTGCCAGCAGCTTGAGTGGTAGCACAGATACGCAGTATTTT	CASSLSGSTDTQYF
TRBJ2-1	TRBV19	TRBD1	-	TGTGCCAGTAGTGCCGGGACAGCAAACTACAATGAGCAGTTCTTC	CASSAGTANYNEQFF
TRBJ2-2	TRBV29-1	-	-	TGCAGCGTTGATACGAACACCGGGGAGCTGTTTTTT	CSVDTNTGELFF
TRBJ2-7	TRBV30	TRBD1	few	TGTGCCTGGAGTGAAGGACAGGGGTTCCACGAGCAGTACTTC	CAWSEGQGFHEQYF
TRBJ1-4	TRBV5-4	-	-	TGTGCCAGCAACCAGGGAGGGAAGTGGCTTAATGAAAAACTGTTTTTT	CASNQGGKWLNEKLFF
TRBJ1-2	TRBV14	-	-	TGTGCCAGCAGCCCCTTTAAGGGGCGGCCGCGCGAGGGCTACACCTTC	CASSPFKGRPREGYTF
TRBJ1-1	TRBV18	TRBD1	-	TGTGCCAGCTCACGGGGACAGGTTGGCTTGAACACTGAAGCTTTCTTT	CASSRGQVGLNTEAFF
TRBJ1-4	TRBV7-2	-	once	TGTGCCAGCAGACGTATAACCGGGAATAATGAAAAACTGTTTTTT	CASRRITGNNEKLFF
TRBJ2-3	TRBV19	-	-	TGTGCCAGTAGTATTCAGGCAGATACGCAGTATTTT	CASSIQADTQYF
TRBJ1-5	TRBV19	-	-	TGTGCCAGTAGTGATAGGGACTCAGACAATCAGCCCCAGCATTTT	CASSDRDSDNQPQHF
TRBJ2-1	TRBV29-1	-	-	TGCAGCGTCCGAACAGGTACTTCCTACAATGAGCAGTTCTTC	CSVRTGTSYNEQFF
TRBJ2-5	TRBV27	TRBD1	-	TGTGCCAGCAGTTTTCAGGGGGTCGGAGAGACCCAGTACTTC	CASSFQGVGETQYF
TRBJ2-3	TRBV9	TRBD2	-	TGTGCCAGCAGCGGAACTGGACTAGCGGGGACAGATACGCAGTATTTT	CASSGTGLAGTDTQYF
TRBJ1-3	TRBV6-1	-	-	TGTGCCAGCAGTGAAGTGTTATCCACCCCGAGCTCTGGAAACACCATATATTTT	CASSEVLSTPSSGNTIYF
TRBJ1-6	TRBV11-2	TRBD1	-	TGTGCCAGCAGCTTTAACAGGGGTAATAATTCACCCCTCCACTTT	CASSFNRGNNSPLHF
TRBJ2-3	TRBV10-3	TRBD2	-	TGTGCCACCGACGAACATTTAGGGACTAGCGGGGGGAGAGCAGATACGCAGTATTTT	CATDEHLGTSGGRADTQYF
TRBJ2-7	TRBV5-1	TRBD2	-	TGCGCCAGCAGCTTCGGAAGCGGGGGACCCGATCCCTACGAGCAGTACTTC	CASSFGSGGPDPYEQYF
TRBJ1-4	TRBV19	TRBD1	-	TGTGCCAGTAGCAGGACAGGGCGGATGGGTGAAAAACTGTTTTTT	CASSRTGRMGEKLFF
TRBJ1-2	TRBV21-1	-	-	TGTGCCAGCAGCCCAGGACAGGGGGTAGTCTCAGGTGGCTACACCTTC	CASSPGQGVVSGGYTF
TRBJ1-6	TRBV5-1	TRBD1	-	TGCGCCAGCAGCTTGGGGACAGGGAATAATTCACCCCTCCACTTT	CASSLGTGNNSPLHF
TRBJ1-6	TRBV2	-	-	TGTGCCAGCAGCCCCCGACTGGGCTCCTATAATTCACCCCTCCACTTT	CASSPRLGSYNSPLHF
TRBJ1-1	TRBV18	-	-	TGTGCCAGCTCGCGGGAACAGCTGAACACTGAAGCTTTCTTT	CASSREQLNTEAFF
TRBJ1-4	TRBV5-1	TRBD1	-	TGCGCCAGCAGAAGGGGGACAGGCCTCAATGAAAAACTGTTTTTT	CASRRGTGLNEKLFF
TRBJ2-7	TRBV19	TRBD2	-	TGTGCCAGTAGTATAGGCGCTAGCGGGTACGAGCAGTACTTC	CASSIGASGYEQYF
TRBJ1-1	TRBV5-8	-	-	TGTGCCAGCAGGAGGGAGGGGCTTGGGGACACTGAAGCTTTCTTT	CASRREGLGDTEAFF
TRBJ2-7	TRBV23-1	-	-	TGCGCCAGCAGTCAAAGCTGTCAGGGGCCCTACGAGCAGTACTTC	CASSQSCQGPYEQYF
TRBJ1-1	TRBV5-1	-	once	TGCGCCAGCAGCTTGGAGGTCAGGGGCTTGAACACTGAAGCTTTCTTT	CASSLEVRGLNTEAFF
TRBJ2-3	TRBV7-3	TRBD2	-	TGTGCCAGCAGCTCGGGACTAGCGGGGTTAGGTACAGATACGCAGTATTTT	CASSSGLAGLGTDTQYF
TRBJ1-1	TRBV19	-	-	TGTGCCAGTAGTATTGGCTCGGGGGGCACTGAAGCTTTCTTT	CASSIGSGGTEAFF
TRBJ2-6	TRBV6-5	TRBD1	-	TGTGCCAGTAGACAGGGGGCGTCTGGGGCCAACGTCCTGACTTTC	CASRQGASGANVLTF
TRBJ1-2	TRBV6-5	TRBD1	-	TGTGCCAGCAGCCGCGACAGGGATGCTGGCTACACCTTC	CASSRDRDAGYTF
TRBJ1-1	TRBV27	TRBD1	-	TGTGCCAGCAGTTTTACCCCGACAGGGGGCACTGAAGCTTTCTTT	CASSFTPTGGTEAFF
TRBJ2-1	TRBV5-1	TRBD1	-	TGCGCCAGCAGCTTGGCACAGGGGGCAGATGAGCAGTTCTTC	CASSLAQGADEQFF
TRBJ1-2	TRBV9	-	-	TGTGCCAGCACCGTCTCCCCCGGGGGGCCTGGTCCTACTAACTATGGCTACACCTTC	CASTVSPGGPGPTNYGYTF
TRBJ2-7	TRBV6-5	TRBD1	-	TGTGCCAGCGCCTCCGGGACAGGCGTCTCCTACGAGCAGTACTTC	CASASGTGVSYEQYF
TRBJ2-7	TRBV10-3	TRBD2	few	TGTGCCACCAGACTACCGGGAGGGGAGCAGTACTTC	CATRLPGGEQYF
TRBJ2-7	TRBV2	-	-	TGTGCCAGCAGGTTACAGGACCACTCCTACGAGCAGTACTTC	CASRLQDHSYEQYF
TRBJ2-3	TRBV5-6	TRBD2	-	TGTGCCAGCAGCTCGCTTGGACTAGCGGGGGGCACAGATACGCAGTATTTT	CASSSLGLAGGTDTQYF
TRBJ1-1	TRBV5-1	-	once	TGCGCCAGCAGCCCGCAGGGGTTCAGGAACACTGAAGCTTTCTTT	CASSPQGFRNTEAFF
TRBJ1-5	TRBV5-4	-	-	TGTGCCAGCAGCTTGGGGCCAGTTAGCAATCAGCCCCAGCATTTT	CASSLGPVSNQPQHF
TRBJ1-3	TRBV29-1	-	-	TGCAGCGTTGCTGAGTCTGGAAACACCATATATTTT	CSVAESGNTIYF
TRBJ2-1	TRBV19	TRBD1	once	TGTGCCAGTAGTACCGGGACAGGGTTCAATGAGCAGTTCTTC	CASSTGTGFNEQFF
TRBJ1-3	TRBV11-2	-	-	TGTGCCAGCACCTCCGTACTCTCTGGAAACACCATATATTTT	CASTSVLSGNTIYF
TRBJ1-1	TRBV9	TRBD1	-	TGTGCCACTTCGCGGGGGGACAGGGTGACTGAAGCTTTCTTT	CATSRGDRVTEAFF
TRBJ2-3	TRBV7-9	TRBD2	-	TGTGCCAGCAGCTTAAGCACTAGCGGGGGAATAACGCTCACAGATACGCAGTATTTT	CASSLSTSGGITLTDTQYF